There are many counts of the clone carrying this T cell receptor beta chain. Its antigen remains unknown. Investigators excluded patients with uncontrolled infection, other autoimmune disease, pregnancy or lactation. TCR beta CDR3 region amplification was performed from RNA transcripts. During a first-round RT-PCR of the TCR CDR3, the HTBI primer set was used. TCRdb called the multiplex PCR reads again in MiXCR, with one record for every CDR3 protein. The sample yields about 640,000 distinct CDR3 sequences, roughly 14% seen once. The data stem from a study of T cells in Graves' hyperthyroidism and ophthalmopathy. Per germline, CDR1 MNHNS and CDR2 SASEGT. The CDR3 covers 14 residues. V lost 2 bases and J lost 7, with 12 bases in between. Study-level results: Ophthalmopathy prediction by the model preceded onset by a median about 6 months. Within blood appeared most thyroid clonotypes that had expanded above 0.001.

The sample was blood. The clonotype was recovered from a woman aged 45-59 years with Graves' ophthalmopathy. The rearrangement joins TRBV6-1 to TRBJ1-5, with D perhaps matching TRBD1 (5 bases). The CDR3 sequence: CASSELGVLQPQHF. The CDR3 nucleotides read TGTGCCAGCAGTGAATTGGGGGTCTTACAGCCCCAGCATTTT.